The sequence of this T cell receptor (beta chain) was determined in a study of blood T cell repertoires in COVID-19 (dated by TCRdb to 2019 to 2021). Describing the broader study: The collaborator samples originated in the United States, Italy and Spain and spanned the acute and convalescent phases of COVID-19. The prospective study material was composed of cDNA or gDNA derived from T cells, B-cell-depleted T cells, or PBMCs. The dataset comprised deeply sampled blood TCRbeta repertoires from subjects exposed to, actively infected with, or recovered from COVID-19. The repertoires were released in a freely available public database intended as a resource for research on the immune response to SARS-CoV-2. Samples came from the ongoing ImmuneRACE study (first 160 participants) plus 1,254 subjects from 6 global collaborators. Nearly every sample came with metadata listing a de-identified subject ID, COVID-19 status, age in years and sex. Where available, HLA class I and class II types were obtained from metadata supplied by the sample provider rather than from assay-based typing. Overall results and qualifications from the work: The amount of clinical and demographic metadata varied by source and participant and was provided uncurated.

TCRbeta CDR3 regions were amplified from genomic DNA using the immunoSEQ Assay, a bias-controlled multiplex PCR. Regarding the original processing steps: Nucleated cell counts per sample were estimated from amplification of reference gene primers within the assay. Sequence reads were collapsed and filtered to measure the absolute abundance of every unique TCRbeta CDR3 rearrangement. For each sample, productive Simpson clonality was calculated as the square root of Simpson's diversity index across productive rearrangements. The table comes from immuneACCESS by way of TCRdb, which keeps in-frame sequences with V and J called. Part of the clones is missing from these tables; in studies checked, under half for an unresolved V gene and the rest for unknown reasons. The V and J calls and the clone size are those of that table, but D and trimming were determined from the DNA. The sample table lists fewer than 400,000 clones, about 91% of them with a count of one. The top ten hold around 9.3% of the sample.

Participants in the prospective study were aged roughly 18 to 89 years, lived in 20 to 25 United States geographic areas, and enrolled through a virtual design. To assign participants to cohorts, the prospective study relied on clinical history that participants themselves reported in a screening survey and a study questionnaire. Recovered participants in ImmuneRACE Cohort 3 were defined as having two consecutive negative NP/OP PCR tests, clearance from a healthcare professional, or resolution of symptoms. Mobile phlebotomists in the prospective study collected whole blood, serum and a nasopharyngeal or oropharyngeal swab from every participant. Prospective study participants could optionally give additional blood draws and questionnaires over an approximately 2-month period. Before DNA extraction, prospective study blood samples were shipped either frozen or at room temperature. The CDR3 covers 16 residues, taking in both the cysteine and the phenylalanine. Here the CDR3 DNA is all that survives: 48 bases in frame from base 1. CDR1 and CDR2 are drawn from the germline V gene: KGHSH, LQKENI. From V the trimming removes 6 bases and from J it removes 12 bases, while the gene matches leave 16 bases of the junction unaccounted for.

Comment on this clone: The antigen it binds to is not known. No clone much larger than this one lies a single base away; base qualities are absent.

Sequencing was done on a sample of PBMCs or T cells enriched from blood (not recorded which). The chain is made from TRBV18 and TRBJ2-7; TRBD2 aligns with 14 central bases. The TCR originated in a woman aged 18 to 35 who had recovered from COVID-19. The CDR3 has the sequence CASSLGLAGGTHRLYF. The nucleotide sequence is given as TGTGCCAGCTCCCTAGGACTAGCGGGAGGCACGCATCGGCTGTACTTC.